This T cell receptor beta chain stems from a study of OX40 agonist ivuxolimab in advanced cancers. Profiled with immunoSEQ multiplex PCR; TCRdb holds only in-frame clones, not every one. This sample has 25,000 to 30,000 clones, with roughly 83% found just once. This CDR3 region has 13 residues. Germline V CDR1 and CDR2: LGHNA, YSLEER. Trimming left V 0 bases short and J 9 bases short, with 9 bases between. Worth noting for this clone: Antigen: not known.

Study conclusions and caveats: The antigens recognized by the expanded peripheral T cells, that is their antigen specificity, were not determined.

Prior autoimmune disease or systemic immunosuppression barred patients. The specimen was CD4+ or CD8+ T cells sorted from blood, collected in a trial of the OX40 agonist ivuxolimab. This receptor was taken from an adult with an advanced solid tumor such as melanoma, head and neck, liver or kidney cancer. This sequence joins TRBV4-3 and TRBJ2-1, with D hard to call. The CDR3 DNA reads as TGCGCCAGCAGCCAAGATACGACGACTGAGCAGTTCTTC. Encoded protein: CASSQDTTTEQFF.